This entry lists 27 T cell receptor beta chains sequenced from one sample in a study of blood T cell repertoires in COVID-19. Data came from immunoSEQ multiplex PCR; TCRdb stores just in-frame clones and leaves some out. The sample gives 150,000 to 200,000 clones, approximately 85% of which show up once; more than 8% is in the top ten. Sequenced: peripheral blood. The receptors were gathered from a woman older than 75 with acute or convalescent COVID-19.

The chain links TRBV15 to TRBJ1-5; a possible D gene is TRBD1 (5 bases). Germline V gives CDR1 LNHNV, CDR2 YYDKDF (reference sequence). With 0 bases removed from V and 4 bases from J, the gap between germline ends came to 10 bases. This CDR3 is 15 amino acids long. The CDR3 bases are TGTGCCACCAGCAGAGATCCCGGGGGGAATCAGCCCCAGCATTTT. Encoded protein: CATSRDPGGNQPQHF.

This clone was seen only once. The chain employs TRBV5-1 and TRBJ2-7, with 10 nucleotides matching TRBD2. This CDR3 region has 15 residues. Germline-derived CDR1 and CDR2 are SGHRS and YFSETQ. V shed 0 bases, J shed 3 bases, and the junction held 3 bases outside the gene matches. The CDR3 reads CASSLGTSGFYEQYF. CDR3 DNA: TGCGCCAGCAGCTTGGGGACTAGCGGATTCTACGAGCAGTACTTC.

The chain recombines TRBV4-2 with TRBJ2-7; 12 positions agree with TRBD2. The CDR3 is made up of 16 amino acids. V was pared by 0 bases and J by 7 bases, with 7 bases of the junction left unmatched. Germline CDR1 reads LGHNA; CDR2 reads YNFKEQ. CDR3 protein: CASSQDLAGGPWEQYF. For the CDR3, the DNA is TGTGCCAGCAGCCAAGACCTAGCGGGAGGGCCTTGGGAGCAGTACTTC.

This sequence joins TRBV5-1 and TRBJ2-1; TRBD2 agrees at 7 bases. With V trimmed by 0 bases and J by 0 bases, 3 bases remained unmatched. The CDR3 totals 16 residues. The germline gives CDR1 SGHRS, CDR2 YFSETQ. The CDR3 is CASSLVASGSYNEQFF. CDR3 DNA: TGCGCCAGCAGCTTGGTGGCTAGCGGCTCCTACAATGAGCAGTTCTTC.

The chain links TRBV5-1 to TRBJ1-2, with D uncertain. The CDR3 is 15 residues long. Germline CDR1 and CDR2: SGHRS and YFSETQ. V was shortened by 2 bases and J by 7 bases, with 18 bases between the two germline ends. The CDR3 is CASSFGGQPPSGYTF. CDR3 nucleotide sequence: TGCGCCAGCAGCTTCGGCGGTCAGCCCCCGAGTGGCTACACCTTC.

V and J are TRBV14 and TRBJ1-2; D is perhaps TRBD1 (5 bases). The V end was cut by 1 base, the J end by 7 bases, with 13 bases between. In germline, CDR1 is SGHDN, CDR2 FVKESK. This CDR3 comprises 14 residues. Here the CDR3 DNA reads TGTGCCAGCAGCCAAGGATACAGGCTTTCTGGCTACACCTTC. Encoded protein: CASSQGYRLSGYTF.

The genes are TRBV7-9 and TRBJ1-4, with D uncertain. The germline V gene encodes CDR1 SEHNR and CDR2 FQNEAQ (reference sequence). This CDR3 comprises 14 residues. Trimming cost V 0 bases and J 7 bases, with 9 bases left between them. CDR3 DNA: TGTGCCAGCAGCTTAGCGAGCGCCAGTGAAAAACTGTTTTTT. The encoded protein is CASSLASASEKLFF.

This clone was recorded a few times. This rearrangement joins TRBV4-1 to TRBJ2-1, with 9 bases aligning to TRBD2. With 2 bases clipped from V and 2 bases from J, the junction kept 4 bases outside the gene matches. This CDR3 comprises 16 residues. Germline CDR1 reads MGHRA; CDR2 reads YSYEKL. CDR3 DNA sequence: TGCGCCAGCAGCCAATGGACTAGCGCTGCCTACAATGAGCAGTTCTTC. Its protein product is CASSQWTSAAYNEQFF.

The rearrangement uses TRBV9 and TRBJ2-1, with 8 nucleotides matching TRBD2. The CDR3 extends over 16 amino acids. Germline CDR1 SGDLS, CDR2 YYNGEE. The trim removed 4 bases at V and 4 bases at J, leaving 10 bases unmatched. CDR3: CASSLLLGGGYNEQFF. The CDR3 DNA sequence: TGTGCCAGCAGCCTACTCCTCGGGGGGGGATACAATGAGCAGTTCTTC.

V and J are TRBV5-4 and TRBJ2-7; 12 bases align to TRBD2. The CDR3 covers 15 residues. The V segment lost 5 bases and the J segment 2 bases; nucleotides outside the gene matches: 5. Germline V gene data show CDR1 as SGHNT and CDR2 as YYREEE (reference sequence). CDR3 region: CASSLLAGGPYEQYF. CDR3 coding DNA: TGTGCCAGCAGTTTGCTAGCGGGGGGGCCCTACGAGCAGTACTTC.

The genes are TRBV29-1 and TRBJ2-1; 7 nucleotides align to TRBD1. From germline, CDR1 is SQVTM and CDR2 ANQGSEA. V lost 4 bases, J lost 1 base, and 1 base stayed unmatched. The length of the CDR3 is 13 residues. CDR3 sequence: CSVAGQSYNEQFF. The CDR3, as DNA: TGCAGCGTTGCGGGACAGTCCTACAATGAGCAGTTCTTC.

V usage is TRBV6-1 and J usage is TRBJ2-6, with D maybe TRBD1 (5 bases). The germline gives CDR1 MNHNS, CDR2 SASEGT. The CDR3 length is 16 residues. V was shortened by 4 bases and J by 0 bases, with 10 bases between the two germline ends. CDR3: CASSVMQGSGANVLTF. The CDR3 nucleotides are TGTGCCAGCAGTGTCATGCAGGGCTCTGGGGCCAACGTCCTGACTTTC.

The chain is built from TRBV20-1 and TRBJ2-1; perhaps TRBD2 as D (6 bases). The CDR3 is 14 amino acids. Germline V gene lookup returns CDR1 DFQATT and CDR2 SNEGSKA (reference sequence). The V gene lost 3 bases and the J gene lost 5 bases, with 14 bases spanning the gap. CDR3 nucleotide sequence: TGCAGTGCTAGTGGCGGGACCGAAGACAATGAGCAGTTCTTC. It is translated as CSASGGTEDNEQFF.

The chain is built from TRBV14 and TRBJ1-2, with 9 nucleotides matching TRBD1. With 1 base clipped from V and 7 bases from J, the junction kept 4 bases outside the gene matches. The germline CDR1 and CDR2 sequences are SGHDN and FVKESK. The CDR3 runs 14 residues. Here the CDR3 DNA reads TGTGCCAGCAGCCAAGGGGAGACAGGGGGTGGCTACACCTTC. This translates into CASSQGETGGGYTF.

J is TRBJ1-5 and V is TRBV24-1; 10 nucleotides match TRBD1. V was pared by 7 bases and J by 6 bases, with 2 bases of the junction left unmatched. The length of the CDR3 is 13 residues. The germline CDR1 and CDR2 sequences are KGHDR and SFDVKD. CDR3 in amino acids: CATRGQGSQPQHF. In DNA form, the CDR3 reads TGTGCCACCAGGGGACAGGGGAGTCAGCCCCAGCATTTT.

The chain is built from TRBV27 and TRBJ1-5, with D possibly being TRBD1 (6 bases). Germline CDR1 reads MNHEY; CDR2 reads SMNVEV (reference sequence). Deletions cut 5 bases from V and 2 bases from J, with 16 bases between. This CDR3 is built from 16 residues. CDR3 region: CASSPSQGLGNQPQHF. The CDR3 region has the DNA TGTGCCAGCAGTCCTTCACAGGGTTTGGGCAATCAGCCCCAGCATTTT.

CDR3 region: CASSDRLRTSGNNEQFF. The CDR3 DNA is TGTGCCAGCAGTGACAGACTTAGGACTAGCGGTAACAATGAGCAGTTCTTC. The chain has TRBV6-4 and TRBJ2-1, with 10 bases matching TRBD2. After removal of 2 bases from V and 5 bases from J, the junction contained 9 bases not matched to a gene. The CDR3 runs 17 residues. Germline V CDR1 and CDR2: MRHNA, SNTAGT.

A single count supports this clone. The chain recombines TRBV15 with TRBJ2-7, with a possible D match to TRBD1 (5 bases). Trimming cost V 1 base and J 2 bases, with 12 bases left between them. Germline CDR1 LNHNV, CDR2 YYDKDF (reference sequence). The CDR3 loop spans 15 amino acids. CDR3 region: CATSRVSPGPYEQYF. The CDR3 nucleotides read TGTGCCACCAGCAGAGTCTCCCCAGGGCCCTACGAGCAGTACTTC.

V and J are TRBV5-6 and TRBJ1-4; a possible D gene is TRBD1 (5 bases). The CDR3 covers 15 residues. Germline V gene data show CDR1 as SGHDT and CDR2 as YYEEEE. Between the trimmed V and J ends, which lost 0 bases and 4 bases, there was a span of 10 bases. CDR3 sequence reads: CASSLEGVLNEKLFF. The CDR3 bases are TGTGCCAGCAGCTTGGAAGGGGTCCTTAATGAAAAACTGTTTTTT. Variable domain in full (rest from reference TRBV5-6 and TRBJ1-4): DAGVTQSPTHLIKTRGQQVTLRCSPKSGHDTVSWYQQALGQGPQFIFQYYEEEERQRGNFPDRFSGHQFPNYSSELNVNALLLGDSALYLCASSLEGVLNEKLFFGSGTQLSVL.

The V and J genes are TRBV18 and TRBJ1-2, with TRBD1 matching 9 bases. Germline CDR1 KGHSH, CDR2 LQKENI. This CDR3 spans 17 amino acids. V trimming: 2 bases; J trimming: 3 bases; junction bases outside the gene matches: 10. CDR3 sequence (DNA): TGTGCCAGCTCACCAGGGACAGGGATAGTCCCTTACTATGGCTACACCTTC. Its translation is CASSPGTGIVPYYGYTF.

This chain uses TRBV5-4 with TRBJ1-5; tentative D call: TRBD1 (6 bases). CDR1 is SGHNT, CDR2 YYREEE, per germline (reference sequence). The CDR3 is made up of 15 amino acids. Trimming took off 0 bases at V and 4 bases at J, with 11 bases between the two ends. The CDR3 here is CASSLGGQTNQPQHF. CDR3 sequence (DNA): TGTGCCAGCAGCTTGGGTGGACAGACTAATCAGCCCCAGCATTTT.

J is TRBJ1-1 and V is TRBV2; D not resolved. Trimming cost V 5 bases and J 5 bases, with 9 bases left between them. In germline, CDR1 is SNHLY, CDR2 FYNNEI. The CDR3 totals 12 residues. The CDR3 DNA follows: TGTGCCAGCAGTCCTAGAGCGACTGAAGCTTTCTTT. This gives the protein CASSPRATEAFF.

This clone was picked up many times. J is TRBJ2-1 and V is TRBV9, with D possibly TRBD2 on 7 matching bases. CDR1 SGDLS and CDR2 YYNGEE come from the germline V gene. The CDR3 is 12 residues long. V gave up 3 bases and J gave up 8 bases, with 9 bases separating them. CDR3 residues: CASSGGGDEQFF. CDR3 DNA: TGTGCCAGCAGCGGAGGGGGGGATGAGCAGTTCTTC. Full variable domain (missing parts from reference TRBV9 and TRBJ2-1): DSGVTQTPKHLITATGQRVTLRCSPRSGDLSVYWYQQSLDQGLQFLIQYYNGEERAKGNILERFSAQQFPDLHSELNLSSLELGDSALYFCASSGGGDEQFFGPGTRLTVL.

The CDR3 protein is CASSWTGHNYGYTF. The CDR3 nucleotides read TGTGCCAGCAGTTGGACAGGGCATAACTATGGCTACACCTTC. The V and J genes are TRBV2 and TRBJ1-2; TRBD1 matches 8 bases. Trimming at V came to 5 bases and at J to 1 base, leaving 3 bases not matched to a gene. This CDR3 has 14 amino acids. In germline, CDR1 is SNHLY, CDR2 FYNNEI.

This clone was detected only a few times. The chain is built from TRBV19 and TRBJ2-1; D is perhaps TRBD2 (5 bases). Germline V gene sequence: CDR1 LNHDA, CDR2 SQIVND (reference sequence). This CDR3 contains 15 residues. Trimming pared 5 bases from V and 6 bases from J, leaving 17 bases between. CDR3 nucleotides: TGTGCCAGTAGTGCCCGGACTTCCTATGGCAATGAGCAGTTCTTC. As protein: CASSARTSYGNEQFF.

This chain uses TRBV6-5 with TRBJ1-1; D remains unclear. The V and J ends lost 8 bases and 11 bases respectively, with 15 bases between them. Germline V gene lookup returns CDR1 MNHEY and CDR2 SVGAGI. The CDR3 covers 11 residues. Here the CDR3 reads CASWGGVMAFF. Written as DNA, the CDR3 is TGTGCCAGCTGGGGAGGCGTAATGGCTTTCTTT.

This clone was counted between two and nine times. The V call is TRBV6-5, the J call TRBJ2-3, with D perhaps matching TRBD2 (6 bases). Germline V gene sequence: CDR1 MNHEY, CDR2 SVGAGI. The V gene lost 4 bases and the J gene lost 6 bases, with 14 bases spanning the gap. The CDR3 sequence is 14 residues long. The CDR3 sequence: CASSSGLPRDTQYF. The CDR3 region has the DNA TGTGCCAGCAGTTCCGGACTACCCCGGGATACGCAGTATTTT.